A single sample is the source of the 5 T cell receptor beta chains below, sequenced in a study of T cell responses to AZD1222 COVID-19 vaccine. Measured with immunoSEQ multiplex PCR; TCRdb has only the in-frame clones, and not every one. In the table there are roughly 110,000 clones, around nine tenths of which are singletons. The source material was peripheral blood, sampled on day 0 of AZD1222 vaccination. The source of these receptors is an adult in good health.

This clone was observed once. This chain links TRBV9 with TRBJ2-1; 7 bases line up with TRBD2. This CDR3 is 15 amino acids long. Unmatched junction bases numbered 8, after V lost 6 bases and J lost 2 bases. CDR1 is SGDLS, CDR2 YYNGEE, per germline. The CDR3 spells CASNTEGGAYNEQFF. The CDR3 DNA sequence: TGTGCCAGCAACACTGAGGGAGGGGCCTACAATGAGCAGTTCTTC.

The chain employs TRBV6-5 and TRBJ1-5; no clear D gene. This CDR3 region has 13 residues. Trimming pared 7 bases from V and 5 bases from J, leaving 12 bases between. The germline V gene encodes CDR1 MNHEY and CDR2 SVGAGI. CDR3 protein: CASTNTRDQPQHF. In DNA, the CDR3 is TGTGCCAGCACCAACACGCGGGATCAGCCCCAGCATTTT.

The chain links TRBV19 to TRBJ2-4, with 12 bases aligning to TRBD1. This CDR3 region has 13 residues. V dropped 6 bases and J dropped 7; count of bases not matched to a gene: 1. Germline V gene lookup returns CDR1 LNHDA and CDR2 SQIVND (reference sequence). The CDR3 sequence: CASRGQGANIQYF. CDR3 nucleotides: TGTGCCAGTAGGGGACAGGGGGCTAACATTCAGTACTTC.

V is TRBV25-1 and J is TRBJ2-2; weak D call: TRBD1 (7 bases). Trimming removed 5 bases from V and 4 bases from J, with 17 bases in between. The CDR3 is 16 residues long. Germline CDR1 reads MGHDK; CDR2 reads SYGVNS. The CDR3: CASSSSLEGATGELFF. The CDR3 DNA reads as TGTGCCAGCAGTAGCTCTTTGGAGGGGGCCACCGGGGAGCTGTTTTTT.

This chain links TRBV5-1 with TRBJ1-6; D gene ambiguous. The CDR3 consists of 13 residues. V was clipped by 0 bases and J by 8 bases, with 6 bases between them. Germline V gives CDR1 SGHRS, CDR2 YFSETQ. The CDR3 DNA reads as TGCGCCAGCAGCTTGGCCGGGTATTCACCCCTCCACTTT. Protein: CASSLAGYSPLHF.